Listed here are 32 T cell receptor beta chains from one sample, sequenced in a study of control samples from healthy donors and cancer patients. Clones were sequenced by immunoSEQ multiplex PCR, and TCRdb holds only the in-frame ones, with some missing. The sample includes fewer than 65,000 clones, about 80% of them seen just once. Material for sequencing was blood. These receptors were obtained from a man between 65 and 79 years old in good health.

J is TRBJ2-1 and V is TRBV11-2; the match to TRBD1 covers 10 bases. The V gene's germline CDR1 is SGHAT and CDR2 FQNNGV. The V gene end was trimmed by 6 bases and the J gene end by 2 bases; junction bases not matched to a gene: 4. The CDR3 totals 15 residues. The DNA of the CDR3 is TGTGCCAGCAGTCCCGGGACAGGGGCCTACAATGAGCAGTTCTTC. Protein: CASSPGTGAYNEQFF.

The gene calls are TRBV14 and TRBJ2-5; D is undetermined. The germline V and J ends were trimmed by 3 bases and 5 bases, with 22 bases remaining between them. This CDR3 is built from 17 residues. Germline CDR1 is SGHDN and CDR2 is FVKESK. CDR3 nucleotide sequence: TGTGCCAGCAGCCACAGTGACTGGGCTCGCTCCCTGGAGACCCAGTACTTC. This gives the protein CASSHSDWARSLETQYF.

The chain uses TRBV6-2 or TRBV6-3 and TRBJ2-1; D is possibly TRBD2 (7 bases). This CDR3 comprises 16 residues. Trimming removed 0 bases from V and 7 bases from J, with 16 bases in between. Germline values: CDR1 MNHEY, CDR2 SVGEGT. CDR3 in amino acids: CASSYSGGAYVNEQFF. Here the CDR3 DNA reads TGTGCCAGCAGTTACTCGGGGGGGGCATACGTAAATGAGCAGTTCTTC.

DNA for the CDR3: TGTGCCAGCAGCCGCAAGCCTACGACGGGACGGACCAAGTTGAACGAGCAGTACTTC. As protein: CASSRKPTTGRTKLNEQYF. The V and J genes are TRBV11-2 and TRBJ2-7; either TRBD1 or TRBD2 may supply D (5 bases each). Trimming cost V 5 bases and J 5 bases, with 31 bases left between them. This CDR3 is 19 amino acids long. Germline V gene data show CDR1 as SGHAT and CDR2 as FQNNGV.

The genes are TRBV6-5 and TRBJ1-5; 7 nucleotides align to TRBD1. After removal of 10 bases from V and 4 bases from J, the junction contained 13 bases not matched to a gene. CDR1 is MNHEY, CDR2 SVGAGI, per germline. The CDR3 is 15 residues long. The CDR3 is CATYSYRGRNQPQHF. For the CDR3, the DNA is TGTGCCACCTACTCCTACAGGGGCCGGAATCAGCCCCAGCATTTT.

This clone occurred once. The chain couples TRBV18 to TRBJ1-2; D remains unclear. Germline CDR1 KGHSH, CDR2 LQKENI. The CDR3 loop spans 16 amino acids. With 3 bases removed from V and 6 bases from J, the gap between germline ends came to 20 bases. This chain's CDR3 is CASSPLRVSGGHGYTF. DNA of the CDR3: TGTGCCAGCTCACCCCTACGAGTTTCGGGAGGTCATGGCTACACCTTC.

This chain links TRBV5-1 with TRBJ1-4; D call uncertain. V dropped 3 bases and J dropped 3 bases, with 9 bases sitting between them. The length of the CDR3 is 14 residues. The germline V gene has CDR1 SGHRS and CDR2 YFSETQ. The chain's CDR3 is CASSSGFSNEKLFF. The CDR3 nucleotides read TGCGCCAGCAGCTCGGGGTTTTCTAATGAAAAACTGTTTTTT.

V and J are TRBV24-1 and TRBJ2-1, with 10 bases fitting TRBD2. Germline V CDR1 and CDR2: KGHDR, SFDVKD. This CDR3 spans 14 amino acids. V was pared by 6 bases and J by 5 bases, with 3 bases of the junction left unmatched. The CDR3 bases are TGTGCCACCAGTTTAGCGGGAGGTGACAATGAGCAGTTCTTC. Translation: CATSLAGGDNEQFF.

The genes are TRBV5-1 and TRBJ1-4, with 9 bases aligning to TRBD1. Germline V lookup: CDR1 SGHRS, CDR2 YFSETQ. Unmatched junction bases numbered 8, after V lost 7 bases and J lost 10 bases. The CDR3 length is 13 residues. This CDR3 reads CASSGTGWGKLFF. Here the CDR3 DNA reads TGCGCCAGCTCCGGGACAGGGTGGGGAAAACTGTTTTTT.

This chain connects TRBV5-1 to TRBJ1-1; a possible D gene is TRBD1 (5 bases). Between the trimmed V and J ends, which lost 2 bases and 5 bases, there was a span of 13 bases. There are 14 residues in the CDR3. Germline lookup yields CDR1 SGHRS and CDR2 YFSETQ. The CDR3 here is CASSFYEGQTEAFF. In DNA, the CDR3 is TGCGCCAGCAGCTTTTATGAGGGGCAAACTGAAGCTTTCTTT.

V is TRBV11-3 and J is TRBJ2-5; 7 bases align to TRBD1. The J segment lost 6 bases and the V segment lost 5 bases, leaving 9 bases of the junction unmatched. Per germline, CDR1 SGHNT and CDR2 YENEEA. The CDR3 is made up of 14 amino acids. CDR3 coding DNA: TGTGCCAGCAGCGCTAGACAGGGAGTACAGACCCAGTACTTC. Translation: CASSARQGVQTQYF.

The genes are TRBV15 and TRBJ1-2; TRBD1 might be the D (6 bases). The CDR3 sequence is 15 residues long. With 0 bases removed from V and 8 bases from J, the gap between germline ends came to 16 bases. Germline V gene lookup returns CDR1 LNHNV and CDR2 YYDKDF (reference sequence). The CDR3, as DNA: TGTGCCACCAGCAGAGATCGAGGAACAGGGCAGGGCTACACCTTC. Protein product: CATSRDRGTGQGYTF.

This chain links TRBV27 with TRBJ2-3; 8 bases line up with TRBD2. Germline loops: CDR1 MNHEY, CDR2 SMNVEV (reference sequence). CDR3 size: 17 residues. The J segment lost 2 bases and the V segment lost 6 bases, leaving 13 bases of the junction unmatched. CDR3 in amino acids: CASSRGGAGGLTDTQYF. The CDR3 nucleotides are TGTGCCAGCAGCCGTGGCGGGGCGGGGGGCCTCACAGATACGCAGTATTTT.

This chain uses TRBV5-1 with TRBJ2-5; D perhaps matches TRBD2 (6 bases). The CDR3 consists of 15 residues. The germline V and J ends were trimmed by 2 bases and 5 bases, with 16 bases remaining between them. Germline V gene lookup returns CDR1 SGHRS and CDR2 YFSETQ. The CDR3 DNA reads as TGCGCCAGCAGCTTCGGCGGGATGACCGGGGAGACCCAGTACTTC. As protein: CASSFGGMTGETQYF.

The chain has TRBV5-6 and TRBJ1-6, with a weak D call TRBD1 (5 bases). V shed 0 bases and J shed 10 bases, with 17 bases lying between them. Germline assignment: CDR1 SGHDT and CDR2 YYEEEE. CDR3 length: 16 amino acids. The CDR3 sequence is CASSLAHGTGGSPLHF. CDR3 nucleotide sequence: TGTGCCAGCAGCTTGGCGCACGGGACCGGGGGGTCACCCCTCCACTTT.

The sample holds one count of this clone. V is TRBV27 and J is TRBJ2-1; a possible D gene is TRBD1 (6 bases). Germline CDR1 MNHEY, CDR2 SMNVEV (reference sequence). V was shortened by 5 bases and J by 2 bases, with 10 bases between the two germline ends. This CDR3 is built from 14 residues. The CDR3 is CASSPGVTYNEQFF. Written as DNA, the CDR3 is TGTGCCAGCAGTCCAGGGGTCACCTACAATGAGCAGTTCTTC.

This clone came up a few times. The chain joins TRBV2 to TRBJ2-4, with TRBD1 identical over 10 bases. CDR3 length: 15 residues. Germline CDR1 reads SNHLY; CDR2 reads FYNNEI. Germline trimming cut 6 bases from V and 1 base from J; bases unmatched to any gene: 3. The CDR3 is CASRGQGKAKNIQYF. The CDR3 region has the DNA TGTGCCAGCAGGGGACAGGGGAAGGCCAAAAACATTCAGTACTTC.

The V and J genes are TRBV12-3 or TRBV12-4 and TRBJ2-5; no reliable D call. There are 13 residues in the CDR3. Trimming took off 3 bases at V and 3 bases at J, with 8 bases between the two ends. This CDR3 reads CASSFRSEETQYF. Written as DNA, the CDR3 is TGTGCCAGCAGTTTTCGGTCCGAAGAGACCCAGTACTTC.

This rearrangement joins TRBV19 to TRBJ1-2; 9 positions agree with TRBD1. The CDR3 length is 15 residues. V lost 7 bases to trimming and J lost 6 bases; unmatched junction nucleotides: 12. Germline V gives CDR1 LNHDA, CDR2 SQIVND (reference sequence). The CDR3 nucleotides are TGTGCCAGTAACTCCGGGGGACAGGGTTTAGATGGCTACACCTTC. It codes for CASNSGGQGLDGYTF.

The V and J genes are TRBV7-2 and TRBJ1-2; TRBD1 might be the D (5 bases). Germline V CDR1 and CDR2: SGHTA, FQGNSA. The CDR3 is made up of 13 amino acids. The V end lost 6 bases, the J end lost 5 bases, and 13 bases lay between the germline ends. The CDR3, as DNA: TGTGCCAGCAGTCTGGGGCGGATGTATGGCTACACCTTC. Translated: CASSLGRMYGYTF.

The V call is TRBV6-1, the J call TRBJ2-7, with 10 bases matching TRBD1. This CDR3 has 15 residues. The junction had 5 bases not matched to a gene; V was cut back by 3 bases and J by 3 bases. CDR1 and CDR2 from the germline V gene are MNHNS and SASEGT. This chain's CDR3 is CASSEPGQGYYEQYF. The CDR3 DNA sequence: TGTGCCAGCAGTGAGCCGGGACAGGGGTACTACGAGCAGTACTTC.

About this clone: One end of the junction fails to match germline, which may point to a read error. V usage is TRBV7-7 and J usage is TRBJ2-5, with D possibly being TRBD2 (6 bases). This CDR3 is built from 15 residues. Germline CDR1 reads SSHAT; CDR2 reads FNYEAQ (reference sequence). The CDR3 bases are TGTGCTAGCAGCTTGGGCGGGACCCCGCGGGAGACCCAGTACTTC. It specifies CASSLGGTPRETQYF.

The chain has TRBV5-4 and TRBJ1-2; D gene ambiguous. With 0 bases removed from V and 1 base from J, the gap between germline ends came to 7 bases. In germline, CDR1 is SGHNT, CDR2 YYREEE (reference sequence). The CDR3 length is 14 residues. The CDR3 loop reads CASSLDGNNYGYTF. In DNA form, the CDR3 reads TGTGCCAGCAGCTTGGACGGGAATAACTATGGCTACACCTTC.

J is TRBJ2-3 and V is TRBV28, with 8 bases identical to TRBD1. V lost 6 bases and J lost 5; bases outside the gene matches: 34. The CDR3 covers 23 residues. Looked up from germline, CDR1 is MDHEN and CDR2 is SYDVKM. Written as DNA, the CDR3 is TGTGCCAGCAGCCACCTAGGCCTTGTTCAGGCGGCCAGGAAACAGGGGACAGGAGATACGCAGTATTTT. Its translation: CASSHLGLVQAARKQGTGDTQYF.

This chain connects TRBV5-4 to TRBJ2-3; 8 bases match TRBD2. CDR3 length: 15 residues. V gave up 0 bases and J gave up 1 base; unmatched junction bases: 1. Germline CDR1 and CDR2: SGHNT and YYREEE (reference sequence). CDR3 loop: CASSLAGGGTDTQYF. CDR3 coding DNA: TGTGCCAGCAGCTTGGCGGGGGGGGGCACAGATACGCAGTATTTT. Variable domain in full (rest from reference TRBV5-4 and TRBJ2-3): ETGVTQSPTHLIKTRGQQVTLRCSSQSGHNTVSWYQQALGQGPQFIFQYYREEENGRGNFPPRFSGLQFPNYSSELNVNALELDDSALYLCASSLAGGGTDTQYFGPGTRLTVL.

The genes are TRBV19 and TRBJ2-6; D is perhaps TRBD1 (7 bases). V lost 0 bases, J lost 0 bases, and 15 bases lay in between. The CDR3 has 19 residues. Per germline, CDR1 LNHDA and CDR2 SQIVND (reference sequence). CDR3 loop: CASSIDRGTASSGANVLTF. The CDR3 nucleotides read TGTGCCAGTAGTATAGATCGGGGGACAGCCAGCTCTGGGGCCAACGTCCTGACTTTC.

This clone was recorded once. V usage is TRBV24-1 and J usage is TRBJ2-2; D perhaps matches TRBD1 (5 bases). V was shortened by 2 bases and J by 5 bases, with 11 bases between the two germline ends. This CDR3 has 15 amino acids. Germline assignment: CDR1 KGHDR and CDR2 SFDVKD. The CDR3 region is CATSDSQGFTGELFF. Here the CDR3 DNA reads TGTGCCACCAGTGATTCTCAGGGTTTTACCGGGGAGCTGTTTTTT.

The chain carries TRBV4-2 and TRBJ1-1, with D possibly matching TRBD1 (5 bases). The germline gives CDR1 LGHNA, CDR2 YNFKEQ. V was cut by 0 bases and J by 0 bases, with 14 bases left in between. This CDR3 comprises 17 residues. The CDR3 nucleotides read TGTGCCAGCAGCCAAGAGCCGCAGGGCGAGATGAACACTGAAGCTTTCTTT. It translates to CASSQEPQGEMNTEAFF.

V is TRBV7-8 and J is TRBJ2-5; D unclear. Trimming stripped 0 bases from V and 7 bases from J, with 15 bases between. Per the germline V gene, CDR1 is SGHVS and CDR2 is FQNEAQ. CDR3 size: 15 residues. CDR3 in DNA: TGTGCCAGCAGCTTAGCGTTGAACAGTTTACGGACCCAGTACTTC. It specifies CASSLALNSLRTQYF.

V gene TRBV24-1 combines with J gene TRBJ2-6, with 12 positions matching TRBD2. Germline lookup yields CDR1 KGHDR and CDR2 SFDVKD. V lost 6 bases, J lost 2 bases, and 4 bases stayed unmatched. The CDR3 length is 17 residues. In nucleotides, the CDR3 is TGTGCCACCAGTACGGCTAGCGGGGGGGCTGGGGCCAACGTCCTGACTTTC. Amino acid sequence: CATSTASGGAGANVLTF.

This chain links TRBV6-5 with TRBJ2-3; D tentatively fits TRBD1 or TRBD2 (5 bases each). This CDR3 comprises 15 residues. CDR1 MNHEY and CDR2 SVGAGI come from the germline V gene. V lost 5 bases and J 2 bases, leaving 14 bases between the germline ends. The chain's CDR3 is CASSRGTPSTDTQYF. In DNA, the CDR3 is TGTGCCAGCAGTCGAGGGACCCCCTCCACAGATACGCAGTATTTT.

This chain links TRBV11-2 with TRBJ2-7, with 10 bases fitting TRBD2. The germline V gene encodes CDR1 SGHAT and CDR2 FQNNGV. The CDR3 contains 15 residues. With 5 bases clipped from V and 2 bases from J, the junction kept 6 bases outside the gene matches. CDR3 sequence (DNA): TGTGCCAGCAGCCCCCGACTAGCGGGCCCCTACGAGCAGTACTTC. This translates into CASSPRLAGPYEQYF.